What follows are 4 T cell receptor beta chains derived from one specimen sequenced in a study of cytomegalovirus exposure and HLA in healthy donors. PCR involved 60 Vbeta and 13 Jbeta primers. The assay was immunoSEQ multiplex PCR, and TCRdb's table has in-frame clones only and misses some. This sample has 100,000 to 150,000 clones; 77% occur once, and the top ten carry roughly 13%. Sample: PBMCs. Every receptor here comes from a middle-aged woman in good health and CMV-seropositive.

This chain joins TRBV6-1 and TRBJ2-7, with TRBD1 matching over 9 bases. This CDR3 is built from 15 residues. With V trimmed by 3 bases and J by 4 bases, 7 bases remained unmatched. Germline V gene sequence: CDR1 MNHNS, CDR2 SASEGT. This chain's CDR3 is CASSETGGGSYEQYF. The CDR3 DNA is TGTGCCAGCAGTGAGACAGGGGGGGGCTCTTACGAGCAGTACTTC.

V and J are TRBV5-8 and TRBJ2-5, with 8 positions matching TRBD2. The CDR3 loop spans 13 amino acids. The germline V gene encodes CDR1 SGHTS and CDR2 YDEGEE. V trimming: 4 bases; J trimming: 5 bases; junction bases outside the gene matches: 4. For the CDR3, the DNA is TGTGCCAGCAGCCGGACTAGCCCGGAGACCCAGTACTTC. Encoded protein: CASSRTSPETQYF.

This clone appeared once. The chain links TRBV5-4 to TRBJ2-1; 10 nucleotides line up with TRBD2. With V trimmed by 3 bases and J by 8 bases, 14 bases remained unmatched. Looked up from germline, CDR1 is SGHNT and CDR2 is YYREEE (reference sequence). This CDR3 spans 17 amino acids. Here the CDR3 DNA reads TGTGCCAGCAGCTCGGGGGGTCTAGCGGGAGTATCTCATGAGCAGTTCTTC. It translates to CASSSGGLAGVSHEQFF.

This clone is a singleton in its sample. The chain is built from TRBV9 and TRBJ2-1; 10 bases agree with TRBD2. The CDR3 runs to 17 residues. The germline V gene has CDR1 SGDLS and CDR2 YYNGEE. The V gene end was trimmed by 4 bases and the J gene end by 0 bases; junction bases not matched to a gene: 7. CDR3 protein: CASSLGLALSSYNEQFF. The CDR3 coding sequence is TGTGCCAGCAGCCTGGGACTAGCGCTGAGCTCCTACAATGAGCAGTTCTTC.